This T cell receptor beta chain is from a study of cytomegalovirus exposure and HLA in healthy donors. Study-wide context: Earlier sequencing of about 200 million T cells yielded 100 million to 120 million unique TCR beta sequences.

This clone has more than one count but fewer than ten. Its antigen is unknown. The PCR had 60 Vbeta and 13 Jbeta primers. The assay was immunoSEQ multiplex PCR, and TCRdb's table has in-frame clones only and misses some. The sample lists 180,000 or so clones; about 9% were seen once. This CDR3 comprises 13 residues. CDR1 and CDR2 (germline): SGHVS, FQNEAQ. V lost 5 bases to trimming and J lost 4 bases, with 9 bases between them. Overall study results and limits: Rarity held for most TCR sequences, but there were some public TCRs that occurred in many donors. Equally common other TCR beta chains were less clonally expanded than HLA-associated ones, a later analysis found.

The sequenced sample was PBMCs. The chain joins TRBV7-8 to TRBJ1-5; weak D call: TRBD1 (6 bases). This TCR was sampled from a woman in her 30s in good health and CMV-seropositive. In DNA, the CDR3 is TGTGCCAGCAGCCCTGGACAGAATCAGCCCCAGCATTTT. Translating it yields CASSPGQNQPQHF.